One and the same sample provided the 14 T cell receptor beta chains below, sequenced in a study of shared T cell receptors in the human thymus. Clones were sequenced by immunoSEQ multiplex PCR, and TCRdb holds only the in-frame ones, with some missing. The sample carries more than 550,000 clones, approximately 87% recorded once. These sequences were also reported in another study, on human thymus T cells.

The sample comprised thymocytes. These receptors came from a boy younger than two with a congenital heart defect.

This clone was seen only once. The chain links TRBV4-3 to TRBJ2-3; D is perhaps TRBD1 (5 bases). This CDR3 comprises 19 residues. Trimming took off 2 bases at V and 0 bases at J, with 21 bases between the two ends. Germline-derived CDR1 and CDR2 are LGHNA and YSLEER. CDR3 DNA: TGCGCCAGCAGCCAACCTACTCATGTGCAGGGTGCTAGCACAGATACGCAGTATTTT. Its translation: CASSQPTHVQGASTDTQYF.

Points on this clone: Compared with germline, one end of the junction differs, possibly owing to a read error. In the same sample, other DNA sequences code for this CDR3. This chain joins TRBV11-1 and TRBJ1-6, with no clear D. This CDR3 spans 14 amino acids. Germline assignment: CDR1 SGHAT and CDR2 FQDESV (reference sequence). This chain's CDR3 is CASSLVSLNSPLHF. In DNA, the CDR3 is TGTGCCAGCAGCTTAGTGAGTCTTAATTCCCCCCTCCACTTT.

The chain has TRBV7-3 and TRBJ1-1, with TRBD1 as a possible D gene (6 bases). Germline lookup yields CDR1 SGHTA and CDR2 FQGTGA. The germline V and J ends were trimmed by 9 bases and 1 base, with 12 bases remaining between them. There are 13 residues in the CDR3. CDR3 nucleotide sequence: TGTGCCAGTAAACAGGGCAAGAACACTGAAGCTTTCTTT. This encodes CASKQGKNTEAFF.

The chain links TRBV27 to TRBJ2-7; no definite D call. The CDR3 spans 11 residues. From germline, CDR1 is MNHEY and CDR2 SMNVEV (reference sequence). Trimming stripped 6 bases from V and 4 bases from J, with 7 bases between. The CDR3 region is CASSIGYEQYF. Here the CDR3 DNA reads TGTGCCAGCAGCATCGGTTACGAGCAGTACTTC.

V gene TRBV28 combines with J gene TRBJ2-5; 9 nucleotides agree with TRBD2. The CDR3 contains 18 residues. Germline loops: CDR1 MDHEN, CDR2 SYDVKM. J lost 0 bases, V lost 4 bases, and 12 bases had no gene match. The CDR3, as DNA: TGTGCCAGCAGTTCTGCTGAAGGGCTAGCGGGGCACCAAGAGACCCAGTACTTC. This translates into CASSSAEGLAGHQETQYF.

The V and J genes are TRBV29-1 and TRBJ2-1; TRBD2 aligns across 9 bases. CDR3 length equals 16 residues. The germline gives CDR1 SQVTM, CDR2 ANQGSEA. J was trimmed by 6 bases and V by 4 bases; bases with no gene match: 13. CDR3 sequence (DNA): TGCAGCGTTGCGGTGGTAGCGGGGGCAATTCGCAATGAGCAGTTCTTC. Its translation: CSVAVVAGAIRNEQFF.

This chain connects TRBV5-8 to TRBJ1-1, with D tentatively TRBD1 (6 bases). The CDR3 has 14 residues. Germline V CDR1 and CDR2: SGHTS, YDEGEE. The V end lost 5 bases, the J end lost 1 base, and 12 bases lay between the germline ends. The CDR3 reads CASSIGQPNTEAFF. CDR3 DNA: TGTGCCAGCAGTATAGGACAGCCGAACACTGAAGCTTTCTTT.

The rearrangement uses TRBV9 and TRBJ1-2, with D maybe TRBD1 (5 bases). This CDR3 is built from 15 residues. The germline V gene has CDR1 SGDLS and CDR2 YYNGEE. The V end was cut by 0 bases, the J end by 2 bases, with 11 bases between. The CDR3 DNA reads as TGTGCCAGCAGCGTAGAGTCGACAGAGAACTATGGCTACACCTTC. It yields the protein CASSVESTENYGYTF.

The V call is TRBV2, the J call TRBJ1-1, with 10 bases aligning to TRBD1. This CDR3 is 15 amino acids long. Trimming cost V 4 bases and J 3 bases; bases outside gene matches: 5. The germline gives CDR1 SNHLY, CDR2 FYNNEI. CDR3: CASSGGQGIHTEAFF. CDR3 in DNA: TGTGCCAGCAGTGGGGGACAGGGGATACACACTGAAGCTTTCTTT.

The chain couples TRBV28 to TRBJ2-5; the D gene is possibly TRBD2 (6 bases). Trimming removed 6 bases at V and 3 bases at J, with 17 bases between. The length of the CDR3 is 15 residues. The germline CDR1 and CDR2 sequences are MDHEN and SYDVKM. The CDR3: CASSTPPGVEETQYF. The DNA of the CDR3 is TGTGCCAGCAGCACCCCCCCGGGGGTGGAAGAGACCCAGTACTTC.

This clone was detected only once. The chain is built from TRBV28 and TRBJ1-5, with D perhaps matching TRBD1 (6 bases). In germline, CDR1 is MDHEN, CDR2 SYDVKM. V dropped 5 bases and J dropped 3 bases, with 20 bases sitting between them. CDR3 length equals 17 residues. The CDR3 is CASSHTNPNRANQPQHF. CDR3 nucleotide sequence: TGTGCCAGCAGTCACACCAACCCCAACAGGGCCAATCAGCCCCAGCATTTT.

The gene calls are TRBV4-3 and TRBJ2-7; D is perhaps TRBD2 (7 bases). The CDR3 extends over 17 amino acids. V was trimmed by 3 bases and J by 6 bases, leaving 24 bases between them. Germline CDR1 reads LGHNA; CDR2 reads YSLEER. The CDR3: CASSQGTDIPGEGEQYF. The CDR3 DNA reads as TGCGCCAGCAGCCAGGGGACGGACATACCAGGGGAGGGCGAGCAGTACTTC.

The chain joins TRBV28 to TRBJ2-5; no reliable D call. This CDR3 contains 16 residues. Trimming pared 1 base from V and 2 bases from J, leaving 14 bases between. Looked up from germline, CDR1 is MDHEN and CDR2 is SYDVKM. The CDR3 spells CASSLFVRHLQETQYF. The CDR3 nucleotides are TGTGCCAGCAGTTTATTCGTCCGACACCTACAAGAGACCCAGTACTTC.

This clone turned up a few times. V and J are TRBV5-1 and TRBJ2-7; the match to TRBD2 covers 9 bases. Trimming at V came to 3 bases and at J to 0 bases, leaving 7 bases not matched to a gene. Germline loops: CDR1 SGHRS, CDR2 YFSETQ. The CDR3 length is 16 residues. CDR3: CASSSPSGRFSYEQYF. CDR3 in DNA: TGCGCCAGCAGCTCCCCAAGCGGGAGGTTCTCCTACGAGCAGTACTTC.